This TCR beta chain was profiled in a study of neurological immune-mediated disorders. Study findings and constraints: Healthy controls had more TCR clonal expansion than multiple sclerosis, which showed the least, whereas HTLV-1-associated myelopathy showed the most.

TCRdb re-called the 5' RACE reads with MiXCR, one entry per CDR3 protein. The sample records tens of thousands of distinct CDR3 sequences, 10% to 13% being singletons. Time point described: longitudinal time-point 1 (baseline). Germline CDR1 LGHDT, CDR2 YNNKEL (reference sequence). V was cut by 2 bases and J by 6 bases, with 8 bases left in between. This CDR3 has 13 residues. Ten or more counts support this clonotype. Its specificity is not known. The specimen was PBMCs. The chain couples TRBV3-1 to TRBJ1-5; D is ambiguous. This receptor was identified in a man younger than 40 in good health. The CDR3 region has the DNA TGTGCCAGCAGCCAACAGGTGTCTCAGCCCCAGCATTTT. Translation: CASSQQVSQPQHF. Filled out from reference TRBV3-1 and TRBJ1-5, the complete variable domain reads DTAVSQTPKYLVTQMGNDKSIKCEQNLGHDTMYWYKQDSKKFLKIMFSYNNKELIINETVPNRFSPKSPDKAHLNLHINSLELGDSAVYFCASSQQVSQPQHFGDGTRLSIL.